This T cell receptor (beta chain) was identified in a study of long-term antiretroviral therapy in people with HIV. immunoSEQ v3.0 was run at survey level. The method was immunoSEQ multiplex PCR; TCRdb's version includes in-frame clones alone and lacks a portion of them. Among roughly 20,000 clones listed, approximately 86% were seen once. Germline CDR1 is MNHEY and CDR2 is SMNVEV (reference sequence). The CDR3 loop spans 13 amino acids. V was clipped by 3 bases and J by 4 bases, with 9 bases between them. The study's findings and limits: Researchers lacked any data on ART adherence, viral resistance or therapy changes.

As concerns this clone: Its antigen is as yet unknown.

The receptor was derived from a man between 18 and 35 years old with HIV. The sequences come from unsorted PBMCs, collected roughly 4 years after starting antiretroviral therapy. This chain links TRBV27 with TRBJ2-5; D tentatively reads TRBD1 or TRBD2 (5 bases each). CDR3 DNA sequence: TGTGCCAGCAGTTTGGATGGGGGAGAGACCCAGTACTTC. Translated: CASSLDGGETQYF.